The clone carrying this T cell receptor (beta chain) was found a few times. CDR3 and TCR beta VDJ profiling relied on a genomic DNA template. TCRdb used MiXCR to reprocess the reads, holding one entry per CDR3 protein. This sample has about 180,000 distinct CDR3 sequences, with about three fifths found just once. This sample is drawn from a study of CD8+CD57+ T cells in acquired aplastic anemia. Trimming took 4 bases from V and 5 from J; bases not matched to a gene: 10. The CDR3 runs to 17 residues. Germline-derived CDR1 and CDR2 are KGHDR and SFDVKD. The patients chosen for sequencing had shown expansion of CD8+CD57+ cells (detected by flow cytometry). There were no patients without severe acquired aplastic anemia.

The genes are TRBV24-1 and TRBJ2-3; 11 positions match TRBD2. This TCR was recovered from a human donor with aplastic anemia. The sample comprised sorted CD4+, CD8+, or CD8+CD57+ T cells (not recorded which) from PBMCs. The CDR3 sequence is CATSDGLSGGARDTQYF. The CDR3 coding sequence is TGTGCCACCAGTGACGGACTTAGCGGGGGGGCCAGAGATACGCAGTATTTT.